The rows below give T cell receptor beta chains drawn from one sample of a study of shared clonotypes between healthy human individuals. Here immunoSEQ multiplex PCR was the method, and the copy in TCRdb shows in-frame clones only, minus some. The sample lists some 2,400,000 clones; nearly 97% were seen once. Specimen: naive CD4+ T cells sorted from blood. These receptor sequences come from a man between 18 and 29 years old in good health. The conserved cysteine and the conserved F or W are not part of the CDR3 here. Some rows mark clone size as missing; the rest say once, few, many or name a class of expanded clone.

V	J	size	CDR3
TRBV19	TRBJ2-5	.	ASSHRGETQY
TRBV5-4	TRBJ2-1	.	ASSLQLGLAGFNEQF
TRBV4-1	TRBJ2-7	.	ASSQGAGVLYEQY
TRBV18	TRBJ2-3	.	ASSPGGPDTQY
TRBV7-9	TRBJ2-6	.	ASRPAPGRGGSGANVLT
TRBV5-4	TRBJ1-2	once	ASSSGNYGYT
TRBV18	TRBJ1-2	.	ASSPGYGYT
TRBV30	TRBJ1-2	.	AWSVALLGGLGNYGYT
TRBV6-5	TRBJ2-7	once	ASKLGLAAREQY
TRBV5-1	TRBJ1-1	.	ASSLGGGGAF
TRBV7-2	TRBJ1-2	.	ASPGQGDLSGGYT
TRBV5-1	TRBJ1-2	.	ASSPGQGKGYGYT
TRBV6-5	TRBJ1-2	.	ASSDQTGAYGYT
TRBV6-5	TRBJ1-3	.	ASRTETAGNTIY
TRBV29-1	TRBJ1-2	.	SVEESNYGYT
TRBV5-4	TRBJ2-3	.	AYWRGTITDTQY